This T cell receptor (beta chain) was sequenced during a study of blood T cells in healthy people across ages. Next came a second PCR, run for about 7 to 12 cycles, which used a sample-barcoded 5' primer along with a J-beta primer mix. TCRdb ran MiXCR on the 5' RACE reads and lists one entry per CDR3 protein. The data contain 700,000 or so distinct CDR3 sequences, roughly two fifths of them seen just once; the ten biggest clones take up 30%. Per germline, CDR1 SNHLY and CDR2 FYNNEI. The CDR3 runs to 12 residues. V lost 5 bases and J lost 4, with 9 bases in between. Samples had at least 6.5 million PBMCs isolated from them.

The chain uses TRBV2 and TRBJ2-7; the D is unclear. The specimen sequenced was blood. The receptor was isolated from a man of 80 years or more in good health. The CDR3 here is CASSNREYEQYF. The CDR3 nucleotides are TGTGCCAGCAGTAATCGTGAGTACGAGCAGTACTTC.